Shown below are 10 T cell receptor beta chains from a single sample sequenced in a study of PD-1 blockade in mismatch repair-deficient tumors. Profiled with immunoSEQ multiplex PCR; TCRdb holds only in-frame clones, not every one. Here the sample spans about 110,000 clones, 65% to 80% being singletons. Sequencing used peripheral blood, obtained roughly 13 months after starting pembrolizumab. All receptors derive from an adult with mismatch repair-deficient cancer.

The chain couples TRBV11-2 to TRBJ1-4; 8 bases fit TRBD1. Trimming removed 0 bases from V and 8 bases from J; junction bases left unmatched: 8. The CDR3 totals 16 residues. Germline lookup yields CDR1 SGHAT and CDR2 FQNNGV. CDR3 sequence reads: CASSLDGTGVKEKLFF. In DNA form, the CDR3 reads TGTGCCAGCAGCTTAGATGGGACAGGAGTGAAGGAAAAACTGTTTTTT.

The rearrangement uses TRBV29-1 and TRBJ2-5; D is perhaps TRBD1 (6 bases). There are 16 residues in the CDR3. Germline assignment: CDR1 SQVTM and CDR2 ANQGSEA. The V and J ends lost 1 base and 0 bases respectively, with 15 bases between them. The CDR3 loop reads CSVEAPWTVHQETQYF. CDR3 DNA: TGCAGCGTTGAAGCTCCCTGGACAGTCCACCAAGAGACCCAGTACTTC.

V and J are TRBV23-1 and TRBJ2-3, with unresolved D. TRBV23-1 is an ORF, with its function uncertain. The CDR3 has 18 residues. Trimming shortened V by 2 bases and J by 1 base, and 19 bases separated the two germline ends. The CDR3 sequence is CASSQPLFYKKGTDTQYF. In DNA form, the CDR3 reads TGCGCCAGCAGTCAACCCCTCTTTTACAAAAAGGGCACAGATACGCAGTATTTT.

This clone is a singleton in its sample. V and J are TRBV5-6 and TRBJ2-3; D unclear. In germline, CDR1 is SGHDT, CDR2 YYEEEE. This CDR3 has 16 amino acids. The germline V and J ends were trimmed by 0 bases and 0 bases, with 11 bases remaining between them. CDR3: CASSLALWASTDTQYF. The CDR3 DNA follows: TGTGCCAGCAGCTTGGCCTTGTGGGCTAGCACAGATACGCAGTATTTT.

In this sample, this clone turned up once. V is TRBV11-2 and J is TRBJ1-4; D is undetermined. Germline CDR1 SGHAT, CDR2 FQNNGV. V lost 3 bases and J 3 bases, leaving 11 bases between the germline ends. The CDR3 runs to 15 residues. The CDR3 DNA sequence: TGTGCCAGCAGCTTGGGTTTGCGGGCTAATGAAAAACTGTTTTTT. This encodes CASSLGLRANEKLFF.

The V gene is TRBV14, the J gene TRBJ2-2; the match to TRBD1 covers 7 bases. Germline V gene lookup returns CDR1 SGHDN and CDR2 FVKESK. V trimming: 4 bases; J trimming: 4 bases; junction bases outside the gene matches: 9. The CDR3 has 16 residues. The CDR3 spells CASSRQTGTGTGELFF. The DNA of the CDR3 is TGTGCCAGCAGCCGACAGACAGGGACGGGCACCGGGGAGCTGTTTTTT.

V usage is TRBV4-1 and J usage is TRBJ2-3; possibly TRBD2 for D (6 bases). Germline V gives CDR1 MGHRA, CDR2 YSYEKL. The CDR3 is made up of 13 amino acids. V was pared by 1 base and J by 8 bases, with 10 bases between. The chain's CDR3 is CASSQAGAGTQYF. The CDR3 DNA is TGCGCCAGCAGCCAAGCGGGAGCAGGTACGCAGTATTTT.

The chain is built from TRBV19 and TRBJ1-2, with 8 bases matching TRBD1. Germline V CDR1 and CDR2: LNHDA, SQIVND (reference sequence). The trim removed 9 bases at V and 5 bases at J, leaving 17 bases unmatched. The CDR3 length is 16 residues. In DNA form, the CDR3 reads TGTGCCAGCACAAATTCCGGGACAGGAGACTTTTATGGCTACACCTTC. Its translation is CASTNSGTGDFYGYTF.

This CDR3 is CSSTDNYGYTF. CDR3 nucleotides: TGCAGCTCGACCGACAACTATGGCTACACCTTC. The chain joins TRBV29-1 to TRBJ1-2; D ambiguous. This CDR3 has 11 amino acids. Germline loops: CDR1 SQVTM, CDR2 ANQGSEA. Trimming pared 8 bases from V and 2 bases from J, leaving 9 bases between.

The J gene is TRBJ2-7, the V gene TRBV6-6; 11 positions agree with TRBD1. Germline lookup yields CDR1 MNHNY and CDR2 SVGAGI (reference sequence). Trimming removed 2 bases from V and 7 bases from J; junction bases left unmatched: 7. The CDR3 is 15 amino acids. CDR3 region: CASSYPQGQGGEQYF. CDR3 in DNA: TGTGCCAGCAGTTACCCTCAGGGACAGGGGGGGGAGCAGTACTTC.